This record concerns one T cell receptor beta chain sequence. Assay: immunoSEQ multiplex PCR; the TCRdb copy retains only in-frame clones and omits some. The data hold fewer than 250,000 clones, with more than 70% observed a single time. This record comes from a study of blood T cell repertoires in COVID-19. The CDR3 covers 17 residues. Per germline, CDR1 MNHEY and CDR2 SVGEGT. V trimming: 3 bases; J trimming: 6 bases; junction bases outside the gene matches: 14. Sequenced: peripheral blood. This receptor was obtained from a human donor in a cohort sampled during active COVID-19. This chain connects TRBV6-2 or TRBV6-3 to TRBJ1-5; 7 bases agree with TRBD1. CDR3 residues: CASSYSSGQVGGQPQHF. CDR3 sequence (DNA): TGTGCCAGCAGTTATTCCAGCGGACAGGTTGGGGGTCAGCCCCAGCATTTT.